The 21 T cell receptor beta chains in this list originate from one sample, sequenced in a study of beta chain features in type 1 diabetes. Whole-study findings and limits: Researchers report that Type 1 diabetes patients had moderately but significantly shorter TCRB CDR3s across all four CD4+ subsets.

Every isolated RNA sample was fully reverse transcribed, so sequencing captured expressed TCRB transcripts. Method: immunoSEQ multiplex PCR; TCRdb's copy keeps in-frame clones and lacks some. Among hundreds of thousands of clones listed, 13% were seen once. No antigen has been assigned to these receptors. Sequenced sample: naive CD4+ T cells from blood. These receptors were obtained from a man aged 18 to 29 with type 1 diabetes.

Only a few counts were recorded for this clone. This sequence joins TRBV12-5 and TRBJ2-4, with TRBD2 as a possible D gene (5 bases). The CDR3 spans 14 residues. Germline V gene lookup returns CDR1 LGHNT and CDR2 FRNRAP. V was shortened by 1 base and J by 3 bases, with 7 bases between the two germline ends. The chain's CDR3 is CASGLGSDKNIQYF. The CDR3 coding sequence is TGTGCTAGTGGTTTGGGTAGCGACAAAAACATTCAGTACTTC.

This clone has more than one count but fewer than ten. The V and J genes are TRBV10-3 and TRBJ1-5, with D possibly being TRBD1 (5 bases). The CDR3 length is 13 residues. V was cut by 7 bases and J by 5 bases, with 12 bases left in between. Germline V gene sequence: CDR1 ENHRY, CDR2 SYGVKD. The CDR3 protein is CAITEGVDQPQHF. The CDR3 DNA reads as TGTGCCATCACTGAAGGGGTTGATCAGCCCCAGCATTTT.

J is TRBJ2-2 and V is TRBV2; D is undetermined. V shed 2 bases and J shed 6 bases, with 4 bases lying between them. The CDR3 has 12 residues. Per the germline V gene, CDR1 is SNHLY and CDR2 is FYNNEI. The CDR3 loop is CASSEPPGELFF. The CDR3 DNA follows: TGTGCCAGCAGTGAACCCCCCGGGGAGCTGTTTTTT.

This clone was observed a few times. The genes are TRBV9 and TRBJ1-2; no definite D call. From germline, CDR1 is SGDLS and CDR2 YYNGEE. This CDR3 comprises 16 residues. Trimming left V 2 bases short and J 0 bases short, with 14 bases between. The CDR3 region is CASSVGPQEANYGYTF. In nucleotides, the CDR3 is TGTGCCAGCAGCGTCGGACCTCAAGAGGCTAACTATGGCTACACCTTC.

V gene TRBV6-5 combines with J gene TRBJ2-5; 7 bases are shared with TRBD2. CDR1 is MNHEY, CDR2 SVGAGI, per germline. V gave up 5 bases and J gave up 5 bases; unmatched junction bases: 5. This CDR3 is 13 amino acids long. The CDR3 region has the DNA TGTGCCAGCAGTCACCCCGGGGGGGAGACCCAGTACTTC. This translates into CASSHPGGETQYF.

Regarding this clone: The sample holds other DNA sequences that translate to the same CDR3. The chain's CDR3 is CASSLDRDYGYTF. In DNA, the CDR3 is TGTGCCAGCTCACTCGACAGGGACTATGGCTACACCTTC. The chain uses TRBV18 and TRBJ1-2, with 7 positions matching TRBD1. J lost 3 bases, V lost 4 bases, and 2 bases had no gene match. Germline V CDR1 and CDR2: KGHSH, LQKENI. This CDR3 region has 13 residues.

The V and J genes are TRBV30 and TRBJ2-2, with D maybe TRBD1 (6 bases). Trimming stripped 4 bases from V and 6 bases from J, with 18 bases between. The germline gives CDR1 GTSNPN, CDR2 SVGIG (reference sequence). This CDR3 spans 15 amino acids. The CDR3 loop is CAWIRGKNIAGELFF. CDR3 in DNA: TGTGCCTGGATCAGGGGCAAAAATATCGCCGGGGAGCTGTTTTTT.

The rearrangement uses TRBV6-1 and TRBJ2-7, with D possibly matching TRBD1 (6 bases). Trimming shortened V by 6 bases and J by 7 bases, and 16 bases separated the two germline ends. Germline assignment: CDR1 MNHNS and CDR2 SASEGT. This CDR3 is 13 amino acids long. DNA of the CDR3: TGTGCCAGCAGCTGGGACAAGGCGAGAGAGCAGTACTTC. Protein product: CASSWDKAREQYF.

The rearrangement joins TRBV10-3 to TRBJ2-2; TRBD2 aligns across 10 bases. Germline V gives CDR1 ENHRY, CDR2 SYGVKD. The junction had 1 base not matched to a gene; V was cut back by 3 bases and J by 0 bases. The length of the CDR3 is 16 residues. The CDR3 sequence is CAISDLAGANTGELFF. The CDR3 region has the DNA TGTGCCATCAGTGATCTAGCGGGGGCGAACACCGGGGAGCTGTTTTTT.

In this sample, this clone turned up a few times. V gene TRBV28 combines with J gene TRBJ2-1; D uncertain. V gave up 2 bases and J gave up 5 bases, with 4 bases separating them. Germline assignment: CDR1 MDHEN and CDR2 SYDVKM. The CDR3 is made up of 12 amino acids. CDR3 residues: CASSLRNNEQFF. In DNA, the CDR3 is TGTGCCAGCAGTTTACGCAACAATGAGCAGTTCTTC.

J is TRBJ1-2 and V is TRBV28; 8 bases match TRBD1. Trimming removed 5 bases from V and 4 bases from J; junction bases left unmatched: 6. The CDR3 totals 14 residues. CDR1 and CDR2 (germline): MDHEN, SYDVKM. The CDR3 sequence is CASSAPGTGYGYTF. CDR3 nucleotides: TGTGCCAGCAGTGCCCCCGGGACAGGCTATGGCTACACCTTC.

The table lists this clone with a few counts. The J gene is TRBJ2-3, the V gene TRBV21-1; TRBD1 reflects the table's D call only, with no check against the DNA. TRBV21-1 is annotated as a pseudogene. This CDR3 is built from 15 residues. As DNA, the CDR3 is TGTGCCAGCAGCAAAAGGACAGGGGGCACAGATACGCAGTATTTT. It translates to CASSKRTGGTDTQYF.

This clone has more than one count but fewer than ten. The rearrangement joins TRBV30 to TRBJ1-6, with 8 bases aligning to TRBD1. With V trimmed by 1 base and J by 10 bases, 9 bases remained unmatched. CDR1 and CDR2 from the germline V gene are GTSNPN and SVGIG (reference sequence). This CDR3 comprises 15 residues. Here the CDR3 reads CAWSAGQGGASPLHF. The CDR3 region has the DNA TGTGCCTGGAGTGCTGGACAGGGAGGGGCCTCACCCCTCCACTTT. Full variable domain (remainder filled in from reference TRBV30 and TRBJ1-6): SQTIHQWPATLVQPVGSPLSLECTVEGTSNPNLYWYRQAAGRGLQLLFYSVGIGQISSEVPQNLSASRPQDRQFILSSKKLLLSDSGFYLCAWSAGQGGASPLHFGNGTRLTVT.

The table lists this clone with a few counts. In nucleotides, the CDR3 is TGTGCCAGCAGTGGGACTCTAGGATTGACCTACGAGCAGTACTTC. This codes for CASSGTLGLTYEQYF. This rearrangement joins TRBV6-5 to TRBJ2-7, with D perhaps TRBD2 (6 bases). Germline CDR1 reads MNHEY; CDR2 reads SVGAGI. Deletions cut 5 bases from V and 2 bases from J, with 16 bases between. This CDR3 contains 15 residues.

CDR3 in DNA: TGCAGCGTTGGCCGACTCAGGGGTAGAAGCACAGATACGCAGTATTTT. Residues: CSVGRLRGRSTDTQYF. The rearrangement joins TRBV29-1 to TRBJ2-3; possible D gene TRBD1, 6 bases. The CDR3 has 16 amino acids. Germline V gives CDR1 SQVTM, CDR2 ANQGSEA. Trimming left V 4 bases short and J 0 bases short, with 17 bases between.

V usage is TRBV11-1 and J usage is TRBJ2-4; no definite D call. Trimming left V 4 bases short and J 8 bases short, with 18 bases between. Germline CDR1 and CDR2: SGHAT and FQDESV (reference sequence). The CDR3 runs 15 residues. The chain's CDR3 is CASSSQITGRDIQYF. CDR3 DNA: TGTGCCAGCAGCTCCCAAATCACCGGACGGGACATTCAGTACTTC.

This chain joins TRBV6-5 and TRBJ2-1, with D perhaps TRBD2 (5 bases). The length of the CDR3 is 15 residues. The V end was cut by 5 bases, the J end by 1 base, with 12 bases between. The germline gives CDR1 MNHEY, CDR2 SVGAGI. CDR3 sequence (DNA): TGTGCCAGCAGTAAAGACCCGGGATCCTACAATGAGCAGTTCTTC. The encoded protein is CASSKDPGSYNEQFF.

The J gene is TRBJ1-1, the V gene TRBV14, with 8 bases that match TRBD1. V was clipped by 1 base and J by 11 bases; unmatched bases: 6. In germline, CDR1 is SGHDN, CDR2 FVKESK. This CDR3 comprises 13 residues. CDR3 sequence reads: CASSQAGGVLAFF. The CDR3, as DNA: TGTGCCAGCAGCCAAGCAGGGGGCGTTTTGGCTTTCTTT. Together with reference TRBV14 and TRBJ1-1, the CDR3 gives the full variable domain: EAGVTQFPSHSVIEKGQTVTLRCDPISGHDNLYWYRRVMGKEIKFLLHFVKESKQDESGMPNNRFLAERTGGTYSTLKVQPAELEDSGVYFCASSQAGGVLAFFGQGTRLTVV.

This chain connects TRBV30 to TRBJ1-1, with D unclear. Trimming removed 2 bases from V and 3 bases from J, with 10 bases in between. CDR3 length: 13 amino acids. Germline CDR1 GTSNPN, CDR2 SVGIG (reference sequence). The CDR3 nucleotides read TGTGCCTGGAGTAGGCAGTCATACACTGAAGCTTTCTTT. Amino acid sequence: CAWSRQSYTEAFF.

As to this clone: Other DNA sequences in this specimen translate into the identical CDR3. V gene TRBV11-3 combines with J gene TRBJ2-1; no reliable D call. The V end lost 0 bases, the J end lost 7 bases, and 4 bases lay between the germline ends. The V gene's germline CDR1 is SGHNT and CDR2 YENEEA. The CDR3 runs to 12 residues. The CDR3 region has the DNA TGTGCCAGCAGCTTAGAAGGGAATGAGCAGTTCTTC. It specifies CASSLEGNEQFF.

This clone was counted between two and nine times. The sample contains more than one DNA sequence encoding this CDR3. The chain carries TRBV6-5 and TRBJ2-7, with D perhaps matching TRBD1 or TRBD2 (5 bases each). V dropped 6 bases and J dropped 4 bases, with 13 bases sitting between them. The V gene's germline CDR1 is MNHEY and CDR2 SVGAGI. The CDR3 is made up of 13 amino acids. The CDR3 spells CASSTGTSYEQYF. Here the CDR3 DNA reads TGTGCCAGCAGCACCGGGACCTCATACGAGCAGTACTTC.